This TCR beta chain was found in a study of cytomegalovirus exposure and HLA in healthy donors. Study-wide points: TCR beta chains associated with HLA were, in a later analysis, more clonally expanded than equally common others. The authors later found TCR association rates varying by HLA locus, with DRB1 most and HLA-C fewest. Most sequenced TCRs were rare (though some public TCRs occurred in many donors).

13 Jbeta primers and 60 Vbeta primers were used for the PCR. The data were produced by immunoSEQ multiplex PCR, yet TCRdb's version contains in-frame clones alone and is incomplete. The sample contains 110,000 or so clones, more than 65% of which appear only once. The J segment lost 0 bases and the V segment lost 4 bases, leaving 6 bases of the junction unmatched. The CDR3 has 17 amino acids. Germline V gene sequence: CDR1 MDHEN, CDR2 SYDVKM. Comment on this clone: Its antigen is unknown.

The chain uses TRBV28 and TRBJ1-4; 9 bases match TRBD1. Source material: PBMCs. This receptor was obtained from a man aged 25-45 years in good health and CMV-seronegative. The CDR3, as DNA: TGTGCCAGCAGTTCCCCGGACAGGGGTGCAACTAATGAAAAACTGTTTTTT. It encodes CASSSPDRGATNEKLFF.